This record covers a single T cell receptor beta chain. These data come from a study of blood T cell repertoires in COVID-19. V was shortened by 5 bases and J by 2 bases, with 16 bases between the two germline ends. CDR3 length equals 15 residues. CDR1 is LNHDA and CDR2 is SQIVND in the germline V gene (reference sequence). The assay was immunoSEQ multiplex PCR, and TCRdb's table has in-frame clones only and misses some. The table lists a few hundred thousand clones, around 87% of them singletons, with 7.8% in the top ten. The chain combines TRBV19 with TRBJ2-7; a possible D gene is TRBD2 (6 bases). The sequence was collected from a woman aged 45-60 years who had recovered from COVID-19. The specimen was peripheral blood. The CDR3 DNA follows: TGTGCCAGTAGTTCGATGGGGGGACCCACCTACGAGCAGTACTTC. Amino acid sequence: CASSSMGGPTYEQYF.